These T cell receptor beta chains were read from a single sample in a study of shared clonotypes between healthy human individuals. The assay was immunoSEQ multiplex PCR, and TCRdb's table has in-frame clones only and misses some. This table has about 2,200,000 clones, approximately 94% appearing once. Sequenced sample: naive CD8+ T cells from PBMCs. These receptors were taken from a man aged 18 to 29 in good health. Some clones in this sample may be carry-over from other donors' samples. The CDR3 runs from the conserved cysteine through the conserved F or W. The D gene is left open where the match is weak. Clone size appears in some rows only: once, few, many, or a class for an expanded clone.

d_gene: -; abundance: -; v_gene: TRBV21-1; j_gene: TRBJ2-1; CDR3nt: TGTGCCAGCAGCAAAGCAAGGGCTAGCGGACTCTCCTACAATGAGCAGTTCTTC; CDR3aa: CASSKARASGLSYNEQFF
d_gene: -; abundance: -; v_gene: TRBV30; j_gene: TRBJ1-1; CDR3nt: TGTGCCTGGAGTGTTGGGGTGGGGAGGACTGAAGCTTTCTTT; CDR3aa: CAWSVGVGRTEAFF
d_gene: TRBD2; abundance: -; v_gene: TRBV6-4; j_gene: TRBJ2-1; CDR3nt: TGTGCCAGCAGTGACCTAGCGGGGCCGAAAGGAAATGAGCAGTTCTTC; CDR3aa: CASSDLAGPKGNEQFF
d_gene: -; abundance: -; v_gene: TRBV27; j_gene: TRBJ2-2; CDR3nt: TGTGCCAGCAGTTTCACCCACACCGGGGAGCTGTTTTTT; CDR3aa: CASSFTHTGELFF
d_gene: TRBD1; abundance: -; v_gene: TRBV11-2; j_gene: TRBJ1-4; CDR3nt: TGTGCCAGCAGTCCAGGGGGACAGAATGAAAAACTGTTTTTT; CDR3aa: CASSPGGQNEKLFF
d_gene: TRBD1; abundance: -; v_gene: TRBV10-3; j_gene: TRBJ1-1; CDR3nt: TGTGCCATCAGTGATCGTGGACAGGGGAACACTGAAGCTTTCTTT; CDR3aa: CAISDRGQGNTEAFF
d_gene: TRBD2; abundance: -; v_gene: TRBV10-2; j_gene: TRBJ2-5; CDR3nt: TGCGCCAGCAGCTCCGGGACTAGAAGAGAGACCCAGTACTTC; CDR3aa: CASSSGTRRETQYF
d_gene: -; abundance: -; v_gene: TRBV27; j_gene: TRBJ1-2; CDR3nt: TGTGCCAGCAGTTTATCATGGGGCGGGCTTGGTGGCTACACCTTC; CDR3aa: CASSLSWGGLGGYTF
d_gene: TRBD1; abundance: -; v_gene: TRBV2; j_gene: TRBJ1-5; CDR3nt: TGTGCCAGCAGGGCCGACAGGGGTATTTATCAGCCCCAGCATTTT; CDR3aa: CASRADRGIYQPQHF
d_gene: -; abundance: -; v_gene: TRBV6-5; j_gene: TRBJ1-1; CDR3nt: TGTGCCAGCAGTTACTCGGCAGGGGAGACGAACACTGAAGCTTTCTTT; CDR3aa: CASSYSAGETNTEAFF
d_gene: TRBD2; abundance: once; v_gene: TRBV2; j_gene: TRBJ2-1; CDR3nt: TGTGCCAGCAGTGACGGGCGGGAGGGGTCCTACAATGAGCAGTTCTTC; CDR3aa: CASSDGREGSYNEQFF
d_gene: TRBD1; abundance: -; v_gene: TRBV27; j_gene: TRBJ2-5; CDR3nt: TGTGCCAGCAGTTTAGCTTACCCGGGGACAGTCTTCCAAGAGACCCAGTACTTC; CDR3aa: CASSLAYPGTVFQETQYF
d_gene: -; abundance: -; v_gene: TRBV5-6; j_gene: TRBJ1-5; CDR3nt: TGTGCCAGCAGCCCGGGGGCGCGGGGCAATCAGCCCCAGCATTTT; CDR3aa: CASSPGARGNQPQHF
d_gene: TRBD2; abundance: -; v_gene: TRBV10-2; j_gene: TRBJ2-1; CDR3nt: TGCGCCAGCAGGGTTAGCGGGAGCGTAAATGAGCAGTTCTTC; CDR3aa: CASRVSGSVNEQFF
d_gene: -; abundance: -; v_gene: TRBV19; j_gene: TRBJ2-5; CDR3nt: TGTGCCAGTAGTATGGGAACCGGAATCCAAGAGACCCAGTACTTC; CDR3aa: CASSMGTGIQETQYF
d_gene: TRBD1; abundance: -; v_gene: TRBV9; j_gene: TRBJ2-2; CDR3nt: TGTGCCAGCAGCGTAGTGGGGGACAGGGACACCGGGGAGCTGTTTTTT; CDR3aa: CASSVVGDRDTGELFF
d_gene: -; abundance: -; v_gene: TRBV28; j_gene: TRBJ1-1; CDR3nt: TGTGCCAGCAGTTTACAGGGGAGAGCTGAAGCTTTCTTT; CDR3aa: CASSLQGRAEAFF
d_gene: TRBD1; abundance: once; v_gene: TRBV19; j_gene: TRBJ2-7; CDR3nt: TGTGCCAGCAAGGGACAGGGTCTGTTAGGCTACGAGCAGTACTTC; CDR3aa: CASKGQGLLGYEQYF
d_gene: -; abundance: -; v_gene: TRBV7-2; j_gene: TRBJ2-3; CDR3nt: TGTGCCAGCAGCTTAGCACACTCGGTAGATACGCAGTATTTT; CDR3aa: CASSLAHSVDTQYF
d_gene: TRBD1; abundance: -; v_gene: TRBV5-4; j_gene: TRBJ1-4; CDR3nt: TGTGCCAGCAGCCCCTGGACAGGGGGCCTTGAAAAACTGTTTTTT; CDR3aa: CASSPWTGGLEKLFF
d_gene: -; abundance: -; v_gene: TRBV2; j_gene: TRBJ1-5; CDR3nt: TGTGCCAGCAGTCCCTCGCTGCCCGAAAAAGCTAGCAATCAGCCCCAGCATTTT; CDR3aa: CASSPSLPEKASNQPQHF
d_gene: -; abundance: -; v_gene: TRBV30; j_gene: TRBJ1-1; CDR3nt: TGTGCCTGGAGGGCCAAAGAGAACACTGAAGCTTTCTTT; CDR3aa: CAWRAKENTEAFF
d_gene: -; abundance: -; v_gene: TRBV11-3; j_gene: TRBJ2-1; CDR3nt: TGTGCCAGCAGCTTAGTGACCTACAATGAGCAGTTCTTC; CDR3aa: CASSLVTYNEQFF
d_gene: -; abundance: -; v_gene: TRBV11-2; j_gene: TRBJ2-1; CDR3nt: TGTGCCAGCAGCTTATTCCGAGGCGGAAGCTCCTACAATGAGCAGTTCTTC; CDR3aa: CASSLFRGGSSYNEQFF